This is a list of T cell receptor beta chains from one sample in a study of blood T cell repertoires in COVID-19. The data were produced by immunoSEQ multiplex PCR, yet TCRdb's version contains in-frame clones alone and is incomplete. The table has tens of thousands of clones, approximately 71% seen once; the top ten hold approximately 2.1%. Sequencing was carried out using peripheral blood. The receptor source for this set is an older man with COVID-19, enrolled during active disease. CDR3s include the opening cysteine and the closing phenylalanine or tryptophan. The D gene is left open where the match is weak. Expanded clones get a size class; other rows say once, few or many, or leave the size out.

j_call d_call cdr3_length clone_size v_call cdr3_nt cdr3_aa
TRBJ2-7 . 15 . TRBV6-6 TGTGCCAGCCGAAGGGACAGCGGGTCGAGCTACGAGCAGTACTTC CASRRDSGSSYEQYF
TRBJ1-6 . 15 few TRBV5-1 TGCGCCAGCAGCTTGGATCCAGGTTATAATTCACCCCTCCACTTT CASSLDPGYNSPLHF
TRBJ2-3 TRBD2 16 . TRBV6-4 TGTGCCAGCAGCCCCCGGTGGACTAGCGGGAGTTATACGCAGTATTTT CASSPRWTSGSYTQYF
TRBJ1-6 . 16 few TRBV5-5 TGTGCCAGCAACCCGGACGGAGGGCCCTATAATTCACCCCTCCACTTT CASNPDGGPYNSPLHF
TRBJ2-3 . 14 once TRBV10-3 TGTGCCATCCGAGCGAGCCCTAGCACAGATACGCAGTATTTT CAIRASPSTDTQYF
TRBJ1-2 TRBD1 14 medium-sized TRBV3-1/TRBV3-2 TGTGCCAGCAGTCCTCGACAGGGAAGCTATGGCTACACCTTC CASSPRQGSYGYTF
TRBJ1-5 . 16 . TRBV27 TGTGCCAGCAGTTTTCGACCCGGGACAACAAATCAGCCCCAGCATTTT CASSFRPGTTNQPQHF
TRBJ2-1 TRBD2 15 few TRBV28 TGTGCCAGCAGTACCCCTAGCGGGCACTACAATGAGCAGTTCTTC CASSTPSGHYNEQFF
TRBJ1-5 . 13 few TRBV5-1 TGCGCCAGCAGCTTGGACATCAATCAGCCCCAGCATTTT CASSLDINQPQHF
TRBJ1-4 . 19 . TRBV7-3 TGTGCCAGCACCCCGGGGGTGGTTCGGCGCCTTACAACTAATGAAAAACTGTTTTTT CASTPGVVRRLTTNEKLFF
TRBJ2-1 TRBD2 13 . TRBV29-1 TGCAGCGTTGATCGCGGGAGTCGAAATGAGCAGTTCTTC CSVDRGSRNEQFF
TRBJ2-2 . 16 . TRBV28 TGTGCCAGCAGTTTGACGTGGAGTACTGGCACCGGGGAGCTGTTTTTT CASSLTWSTGTGELFF
TRBJ2-7 . 13 . TRBV27 TGTGCCAGCAGTTTATCGTTGAGCTACGAGCAGTACTTC CASSLSLSYEQYF
TRBJ1-1 . 15 few TRBV30 TGTGCCTGGAGTGCCCCCCCGGGGTGGGGCACTGAAGCTTTCTTT CAWSAPPGWGTEAFF
TRBJ2-2 TRBD1 17 . TRBV6-2/TRBV6-3 TGTGCCAGCAGTTACTCCTACAGGGGCCCCCCCACCGGGGAGCTGTTTTTT CASSYSYRGPPTGELFF
TRBJ2-1 . 13 . TRBV27 TGTGCCAGCAGTTTACAGGGTTCCAATGAGCAGTTCTTC CASSLQGSNEQFF
TRBJ2-2 TRBD2 19 once TRBV3-1/TRBV3-2 TGTGCCAGCAGCCAAGACCGAGGGACTAGCGGGTGGAACACCGGGGAGCTGTTTTTT CASSQDRGTSGWNTGELFF
TRBJ2-7 . 13 . TRBV5-4 TGTGCCAGCAGCCGGGACAACTCCTACGAGCAGTACTTC CASSRDNSYEQYF
TRBJ1-2 . 12 once TRBV29-1 TGCAGCGTTGCAGACAGGAACTATGGCTACACCTTC CSVADRNYGYTF
TRBJ1-2 TRBD1 17 . TRBV4-3 TGCGCCAGCAGCCAAGTCCCTAGGGGGCGGGTCAGCTATGGCTACACCTTC CASSQVPRGRVSYGYTF
TRBJ2-5 TRBD2 15 . TRBV7-9 TGTGCCAGCAGCTCCGGGGCGGGAGTTGGAGAGACCCAGTACTTC CASSSGAGVGETQYF
TRBJ1-5 TRBD1 15 . TRBV28 TGTGCCAGCAGTTTGGACAGGGGGACGAATCAGCCCCAGCATTTT CASSLDRGTNQPQHF
TRBJ2-5 TRBD1 15 . TRBV29-1 TGCAGCGGAAGACAGGGTATGGTTCGTGGAGAGACCCAGTACTTC CSGRQGMVRGETQYF
TRBJ1-1 TRBD1 15 . TRBV4-2 TGTGCCAGCAGCCAAGTCGGACAGGGAAACACTGAAGCTTTCTTT CASSQVGQGNTEAFF
TRBJ2-7 . 14 few TRBV29-1 TGCAGCGTTACCCCTATAGCGGACTCCTACGAGCAGTACTTC CSVTPIADSYEQYF
TRBJ2-1 TRBD1 15 . TRBV11-3 TGTGCCAGCAGCTTAGAGGCGACAGGGGGTAGCAGGCAGTTCTTC CASSLEATGGSRQFF
TRBJ2-7 . 15 . TRBV19 TGTGCCAGTAGTATAGGGGCTAGCAGCTCCTACGAGCAGTACTTC CASSIGASSSYEQYF
TRBJ2-7 . 15 . TRBV7-2 TGTGCCAGCAGCTCCGGGACTTGGAGCTCCTACGAGCAGTACTTC CASSSGTWSSYEQYF
TRBJ2-3 . 16 . TRBV7-9 TGTGCCAGCAGCCTAGGGGGTACCCCAGGGACAGATACGCAGTATTTT CASSLGGTPGTDTQYF
TRBJ1-1 . 15 . TRBV19 TGTGCCAGTAGTATCTATCACAGGAGCAACACTGAAGCTTTCTTT CASSIYHRSNTEAFF
TRBJ2-7 . 16 many TRBV7-2 TGTGCCAGCAGCTTAGCGCTTAGCGGTCGGGCCTACGAGCAGTACTTC CASSLALSGRAYEQYF
TRBJ2-1 . 17 . TRBV5-6 TGTGCCAGCAGCTTGATCCGGGACTCCTATGTCATCAATGAGCAGTTCTTC CASSLIRDSYVINEQFF
TRBJ1-2 . 16 . TRBV29-1 TGCAGCGTCCCCCTCGGGGGATCGGCGGCCAGCTATGGCTACACCTTC CSVPLGGSAASYGYTF
TRBJ2-1 . 14 . TRBV27 TGTGCCAGCACGATCTCGAGCTCCTACAATGAGCAGTTCTTC CASTISSSYNEQFF
TRBJ1-1 . 11 . TRBV7-5 TGTGTCAGAAGCCCGGGCACTGAAGCTTTCTTT CVRSPGTEAFF
TRBJ2-1 TRBD2 15 . TRBV28 TGTGCCAGCAGAAATCAACTAGCGGCGTTTGGTGAGCAGTTCTTC CASRNQLAAFGEQFF
TRBJ2-3 . 16 . TRBV7-3 TGTGCCAGCAGCTTGGGTGGACAGTCGAAGACAGATACGCAGTATTTT CASSLGGQSKTDTQYF
TRBJ2-7 TRBD2 15 once TRBV4-3 TGCGCCAGCAGCCCACTAGCGGGGGACTCCTACGAGCAGTACTTC CASSPLAGDSYEQYF
TRBJ2-7 . 15 . TRBV27 TGTGCCAGCAGTTTATCGGGGGAGGTACTACGTGGGCAGTACTTC CASSLSGEVLRGQYF
TRBJ1-1 . 16 . TRBV7-9 TGTGCCAGCAGCCGCTGGAGGTCGCGGGAGAACACTGAAGCTTTCTTT CASSRWRSRENTEAFF
TRBJ1-4 TRBD1 16 once TRBV14 TGTGCCAGCAGCCACCAACACAGGGGGGCTAATGAAAAACTGTTTTTT CASSHQHRGANEKLFF
TRBJ2-1 . 13 . TRBV29-1 TGCAGCGTTGAAGATCTAACGCGGACAGTGCAGTTCTTC CSVEDLTRTVQFF
TRBJ1-5 TRBD1 16 . TRBV2 TGTGCCAGCAGTAGGGGCACGGGACAGCTCAATCAGCCCCAGCATTTT CASSRGTGQLNQPQHF
TRBJ2-3 . 14 . TRBV6-1 TGTGCCAGCAGTGAAGATGCGAACACAGATACGCAGTATTTT CASSEDANTDTQYF
TRBJ1-5 . 15 . TRBV6-6 TGTGCCAGCAGCCCCCGCTGGGGCGGCAATCAGCCCCAGCATTTT CASSPRWGGNQPQHF
TRBJ1-1 . 15 . TRBV9 TGTGCCAGCAGCCCCCGGGGACTGACGAACACTGAAGCTTTCTTT CASSPRGLTNTEAFF
TRBJ1-6 . 16 few TRBV27 TGTGCCAGCAGTCCCACTGCGAGCTCCTATAATTCACCCCTCCACTTT CASSPTASSYNSPLHF
TRBJ2-3 TRBD2 15 . TRBV6-5 TGTGCCAGCAGTTACTCGGGAGGGGACACAGATACGCAGTATTTT CASSYSGGDTDTQYF
TRBJ2-2 TRBD2 18 . TRBV4-3 TGCGCCAGCAGCCAAGAGAGACTAGCGGTAATTAACACCGGGGAGCTGTTTTTT CASSQERLAVINTGELFF
TRBJ2-1 TRBD2 15 . TRBV7-2 TGTGCCAGCAGCGACGGGACTAGCGGGAGCAATGAGCAGTTCTTC CASSDGTSGSNEQFF
TRBJ2-7 . 14 . TRBV7-2 TGTGCCAGCACCACGGGACTTATGACCTACGAGCAGTACTTC CASTTGLMTYEQYF
TRBJ1-5 . 13 once TRBV30 TGTGCCTGGAGCAGAGGAAGCAATCAGCCCCAGCATTTT CAWSRGSNQPQHF
TRBJ1-1 . 14 . TRBV7-9 TGTGCCAGCAGCTTCGGGGAGGGGCGAACTGAAGCTTTCTTT CASSFGEGRTEAFF
TRBJ2-7 TRBD1 14 medium-sized TRBV6-5 TGTGCCAGCAGCCCAGACAGGGGTTCCTACGAGCAGTACTTC CASSPDRGSYEQYF
TRBJ2-5 TRBD2 19 . TRBV6-6 TGTGCCAGCACCTACGCGACGAGACTAGCGGGAGGGCCGGGTGAGACCCAGTACTTC CASTYATRLAGGPGETQYF
TRBJ1-1 . 13 . TRBV29-1 TGCAGCGTTGAAAGCAACTGGAACACTGAAGCTTTCTTT CSVESNWNTEAFF
TRBJ2-3 . 16 . TRBV27 TGTGCCAGCAGTTTTGTAACTAGCACTAGCACAGATACGCAGTATTTT CASSFVTSTSTDTQYF
TRBJ1-2 . 14 . TRBV5-6 TGTGCCAGCAGCCCGGGAAGACAGGTTGATGGCTACACCTTC CASSPGRQVDGYTF
TRBJ2-7 TRBD1 15 . TRBV6-6 TGTGCCAGCAGTTACCAGACAGGGCGCTCCTACGAGCAGTACTTC CASSYQTGRSYEQYF